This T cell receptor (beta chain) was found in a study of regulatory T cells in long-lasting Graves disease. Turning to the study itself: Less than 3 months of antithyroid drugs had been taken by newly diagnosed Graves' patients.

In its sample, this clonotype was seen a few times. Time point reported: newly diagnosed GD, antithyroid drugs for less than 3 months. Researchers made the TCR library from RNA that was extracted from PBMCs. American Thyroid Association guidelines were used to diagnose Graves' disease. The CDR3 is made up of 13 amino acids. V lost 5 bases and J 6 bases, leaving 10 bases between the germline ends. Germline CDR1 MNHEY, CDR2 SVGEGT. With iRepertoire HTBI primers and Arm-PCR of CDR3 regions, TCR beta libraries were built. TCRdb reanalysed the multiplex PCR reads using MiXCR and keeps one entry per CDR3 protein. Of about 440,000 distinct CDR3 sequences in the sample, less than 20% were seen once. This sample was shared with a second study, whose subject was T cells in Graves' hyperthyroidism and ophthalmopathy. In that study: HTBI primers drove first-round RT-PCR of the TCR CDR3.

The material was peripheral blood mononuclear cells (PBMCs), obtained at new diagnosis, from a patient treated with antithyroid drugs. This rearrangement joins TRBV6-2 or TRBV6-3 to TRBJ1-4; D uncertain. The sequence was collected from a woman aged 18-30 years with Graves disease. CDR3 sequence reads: CASSEEEDEKLFF. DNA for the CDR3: TGTGCCAGCAGTGAAGAAGAAGATGAAAAACTGTTTTTT.